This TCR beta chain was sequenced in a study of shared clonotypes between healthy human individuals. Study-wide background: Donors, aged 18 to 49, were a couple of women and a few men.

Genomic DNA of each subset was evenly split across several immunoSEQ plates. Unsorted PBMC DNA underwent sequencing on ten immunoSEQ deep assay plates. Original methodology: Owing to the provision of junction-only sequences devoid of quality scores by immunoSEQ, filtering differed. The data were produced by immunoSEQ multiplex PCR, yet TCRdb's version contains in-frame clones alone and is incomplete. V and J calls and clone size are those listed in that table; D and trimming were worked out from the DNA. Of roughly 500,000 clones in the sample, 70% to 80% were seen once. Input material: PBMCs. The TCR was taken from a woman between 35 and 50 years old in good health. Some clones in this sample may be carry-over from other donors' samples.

CDR3 sequence (DNA): TGTGCCAGCAGCCAGTCCGGGGCCCAAGAGACCCAGTACTTC. This encodes CASSQSGAQETQYF. This chain joins TRBV5-4 and TRBJ2-5, with D possibly being TRBD1 or TRBD2 (5 bases each). V lost 4 bases to trimming and J lost 1 base, with 11 bases between them. This CDR3 has 14 residues. Germline lookup yields CDR1 SGHNT and CDR2 YYREEE (reference sequence).